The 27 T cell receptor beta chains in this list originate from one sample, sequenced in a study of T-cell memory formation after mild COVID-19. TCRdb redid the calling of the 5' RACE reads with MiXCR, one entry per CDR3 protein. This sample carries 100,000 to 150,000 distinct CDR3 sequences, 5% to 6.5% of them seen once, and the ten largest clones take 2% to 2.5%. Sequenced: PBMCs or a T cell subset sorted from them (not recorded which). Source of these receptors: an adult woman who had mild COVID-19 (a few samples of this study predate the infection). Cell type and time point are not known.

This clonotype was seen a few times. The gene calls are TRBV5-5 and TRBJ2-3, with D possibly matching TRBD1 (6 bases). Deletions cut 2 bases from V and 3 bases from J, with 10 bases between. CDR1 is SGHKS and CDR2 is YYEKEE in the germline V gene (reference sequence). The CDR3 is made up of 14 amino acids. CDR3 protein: CASSFRQVTDTQYF. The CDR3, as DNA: TGTGCCAGCAGCTTCAGACAGGTTACAGATACGCAGTATTTT. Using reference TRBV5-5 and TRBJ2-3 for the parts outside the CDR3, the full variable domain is DAGVTQSPTHLIKTRGQQVTLRCSPISGHKSVSWYQQVLGQGPQFIFQYYEKEERGRGNFPDRFSARQFPNYSSELNVNALLLGDSALYLCASSFRQVTDTQYFGPGTRLTVL.

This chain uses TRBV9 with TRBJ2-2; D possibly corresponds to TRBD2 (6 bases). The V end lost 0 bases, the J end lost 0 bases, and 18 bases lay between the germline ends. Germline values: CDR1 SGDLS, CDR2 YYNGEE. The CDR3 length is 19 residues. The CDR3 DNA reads TGTGCCAGCAGCGTAGAGGGGCGGGAAAGGTTCGCGAACACCGGGGAGCTGTTTTTT. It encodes CASSVEGRERFANTGELFF.

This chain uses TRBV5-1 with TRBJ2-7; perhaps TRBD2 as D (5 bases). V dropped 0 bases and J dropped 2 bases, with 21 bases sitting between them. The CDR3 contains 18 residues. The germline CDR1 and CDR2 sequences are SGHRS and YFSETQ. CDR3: CASSLVITLAGQPYEQYF. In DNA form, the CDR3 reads TGCGCCAGCAGCTTGGTAATAACGCTGGCGGGCCAGCCCTACGAGCAGTACTTC.

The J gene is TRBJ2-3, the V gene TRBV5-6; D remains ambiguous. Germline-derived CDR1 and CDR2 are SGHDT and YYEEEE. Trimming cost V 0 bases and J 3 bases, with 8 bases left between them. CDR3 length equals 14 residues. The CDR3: CASSLAVGTDTQYF. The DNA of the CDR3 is TGTGCCAGCAGCTTGGCGGTAGGTACAGATACGCAGTATTTT.

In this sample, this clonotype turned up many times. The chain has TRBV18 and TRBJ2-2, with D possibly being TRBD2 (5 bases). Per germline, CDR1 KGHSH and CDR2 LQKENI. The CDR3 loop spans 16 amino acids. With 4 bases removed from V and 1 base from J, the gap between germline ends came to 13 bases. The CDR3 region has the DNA TGTGCCAGCTCACAAGGCGCCGGGGTGAACACCGGGGAGCTGTTTTTT. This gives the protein CASSQGAGVNTGELFF. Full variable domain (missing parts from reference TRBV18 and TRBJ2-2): NAGVMQNPRHLVRRRGQEARLRCSPMKGHSHVYWYRQLPEEGLKFMVYLQKENIIDESGMPKERFSAEFPKEGPSILRIQQVVRGDSAAYFCASSQGAGVNTGELFFGEGSRLTVL.

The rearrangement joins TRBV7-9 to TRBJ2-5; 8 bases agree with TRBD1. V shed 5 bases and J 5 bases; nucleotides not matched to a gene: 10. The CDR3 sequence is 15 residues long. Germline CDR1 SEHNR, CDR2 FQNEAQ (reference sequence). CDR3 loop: CASSPKDRVRETQYF. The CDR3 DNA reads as TGTGCCAGCAGCCCCAAGGACAGGGTCCGGGAGACCCAGTACTTC.

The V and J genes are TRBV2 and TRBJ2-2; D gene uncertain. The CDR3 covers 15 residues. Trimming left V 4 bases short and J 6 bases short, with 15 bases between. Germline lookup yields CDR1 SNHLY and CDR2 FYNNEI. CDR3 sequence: CASSADTPKSGELFF. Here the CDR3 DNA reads TGTGCCAGCAGTGCCGACACCCCGAAATCCGGGGAGCTGTTTTTT.

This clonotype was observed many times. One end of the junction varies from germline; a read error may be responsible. The DNA for the CDR3 is TGTGCCAGCAGTTTTTTGGCCCTCTTGAGTTTT. It encodes CASSFLALLSF. V gene TRBV12-3 or TRBV12-4 combines with J gene TRBJ2-3, with no clear D. The CDR3 has 11 amino acids.

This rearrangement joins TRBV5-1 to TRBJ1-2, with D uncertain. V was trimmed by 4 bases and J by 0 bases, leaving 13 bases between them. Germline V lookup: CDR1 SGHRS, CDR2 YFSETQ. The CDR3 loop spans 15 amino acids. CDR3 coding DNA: TGCGCCAGCAGCCCGACCGTTGGGTCTAACTATGGCTACACCTTC. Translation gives CASSPTVGSNYGYTF.

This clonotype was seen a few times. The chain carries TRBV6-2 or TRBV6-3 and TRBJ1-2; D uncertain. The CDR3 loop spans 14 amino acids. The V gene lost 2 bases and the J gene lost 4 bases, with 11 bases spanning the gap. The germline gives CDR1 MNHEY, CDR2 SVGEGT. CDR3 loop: CASSYGSASYGYTF. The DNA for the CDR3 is TGTGCCAGCAGTTACGGGAGTGCTTCCTATGGCTACACCTTC.

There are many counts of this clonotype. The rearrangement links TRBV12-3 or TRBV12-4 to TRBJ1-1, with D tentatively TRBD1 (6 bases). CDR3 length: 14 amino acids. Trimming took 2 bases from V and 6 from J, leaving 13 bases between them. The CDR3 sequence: CASSLQGKWAEAFF. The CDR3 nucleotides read TGTGCCAGCAGTTTACAGGGGAAATGGGCTGAAGCTTTCTTT.

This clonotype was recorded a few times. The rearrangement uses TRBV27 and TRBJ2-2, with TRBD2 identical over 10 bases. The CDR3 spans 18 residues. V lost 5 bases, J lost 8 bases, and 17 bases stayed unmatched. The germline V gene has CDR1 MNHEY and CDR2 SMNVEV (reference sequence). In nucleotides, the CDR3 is TGTGCCAGCAGTGCCGCCTGGGGAGCGGGGGGGATGACAGGGGAGCTGTTTTTT. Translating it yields CASSAAWGAGGMTGELFF.

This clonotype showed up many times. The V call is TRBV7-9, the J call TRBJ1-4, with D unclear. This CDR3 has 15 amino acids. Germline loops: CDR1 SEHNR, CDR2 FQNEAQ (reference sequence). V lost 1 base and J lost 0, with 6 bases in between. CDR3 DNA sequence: TGTGCCAGCAGCTTAGGGGAGACAACTAATGAAAAACTGTTTTTT. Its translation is CASSLGETTNEKLFF.

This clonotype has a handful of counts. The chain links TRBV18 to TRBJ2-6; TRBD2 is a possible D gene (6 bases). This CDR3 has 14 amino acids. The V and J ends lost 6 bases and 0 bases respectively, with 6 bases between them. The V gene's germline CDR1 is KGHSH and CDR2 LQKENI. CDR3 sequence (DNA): TGTGCCAGCTCCGGGGGCTCTGGGGCCAACGTCCTGACTTTC. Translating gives CASSGGSGANVLTF.

CDR3 DNA sequence: TGTGCCAGCAGCTTTAGGAGCGGCCCCACAGATACGCAGTATTTT. Its protein product is CASSFRSGPTDTQYF. The chain couples TRBV7-2 to TRBJ2-3; D may be TRBD2 (5 bases). V shed 3 bases and J shed 2 bases, with 12 bases lying between them. Germline V gene data show CDR1 as SGHTA and CDR2 as FQGNSA. The CDR3 spans 15 residues. The variable domain in full, with the rest retrieved from reference TRBV7-2 and TRBJ2-3, is GAGVSQSPSNKVTEKGKDVELRCDPISGHTALYWYRQSLGQGLEFLIYFQGNSAPDKSGLPSDRFSAERTGGSVSTLTIQRTQQEDSAVYLCASSFRSGPTDTQYFGPGTRLTVL.

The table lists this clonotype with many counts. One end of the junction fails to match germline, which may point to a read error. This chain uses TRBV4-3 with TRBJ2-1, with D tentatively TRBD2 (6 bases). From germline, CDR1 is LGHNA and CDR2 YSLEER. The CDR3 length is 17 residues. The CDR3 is CASSQDVGGRTAPLVVF. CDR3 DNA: TGCGCCAGCAGCCAAGATGTGGGGGGAAGGACGGCCCCCTTGGTGGTCTTC.

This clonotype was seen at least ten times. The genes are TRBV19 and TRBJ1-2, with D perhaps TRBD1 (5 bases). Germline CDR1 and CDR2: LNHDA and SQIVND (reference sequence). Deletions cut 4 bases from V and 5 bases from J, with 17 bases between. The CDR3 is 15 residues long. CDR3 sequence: CASSTNPRGSYGYTF. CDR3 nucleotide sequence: TGTGCCAGTAGTACCAACCCCCGGGGGTCGTATGGCTACACCTTC.

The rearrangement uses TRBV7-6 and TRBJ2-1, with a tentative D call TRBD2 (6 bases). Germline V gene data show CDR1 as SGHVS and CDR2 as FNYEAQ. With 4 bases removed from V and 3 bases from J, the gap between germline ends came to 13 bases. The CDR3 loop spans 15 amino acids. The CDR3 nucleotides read TGTGCCAGCAGCTCTAGGAGGGCTCTCTACAATGAGCAGTTCTTC. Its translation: CASSSRRALYNEQFF.

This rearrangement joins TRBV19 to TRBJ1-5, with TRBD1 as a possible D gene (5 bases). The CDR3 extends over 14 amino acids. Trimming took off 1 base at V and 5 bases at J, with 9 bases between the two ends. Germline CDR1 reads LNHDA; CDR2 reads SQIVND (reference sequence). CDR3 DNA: TGTGCCAGTAGTATAGTAACAGGCGATCAGCCCCAGCATTTT. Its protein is CASSIVTGDQPQHF.

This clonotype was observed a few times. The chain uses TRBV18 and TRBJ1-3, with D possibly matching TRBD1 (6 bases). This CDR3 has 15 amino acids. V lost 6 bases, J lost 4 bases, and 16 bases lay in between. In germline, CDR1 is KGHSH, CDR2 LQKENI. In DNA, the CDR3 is TGTGCCAGCTCCAATATACAGGGTTCCGGAAACACCATATATTTT. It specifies CASSNIQGSGNTIYF.

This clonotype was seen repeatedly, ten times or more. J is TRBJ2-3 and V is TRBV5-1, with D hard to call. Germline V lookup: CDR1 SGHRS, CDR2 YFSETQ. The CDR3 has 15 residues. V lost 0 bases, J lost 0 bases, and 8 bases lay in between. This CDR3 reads CASSLGGTSTDTQYF. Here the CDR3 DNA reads TGCGCCAGCAGCTTGGGCGGCACTAGCACAGATACGCAGTATTTT.

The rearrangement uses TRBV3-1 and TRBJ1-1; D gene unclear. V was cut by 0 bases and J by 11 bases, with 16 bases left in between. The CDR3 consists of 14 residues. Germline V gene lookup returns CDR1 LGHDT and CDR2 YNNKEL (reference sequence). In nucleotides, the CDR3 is TGTGCCAGCAGCCAAGATCAGTCTTTCGTAGGGGCTTTCTTT. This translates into CASSQDQSFVGAFF.

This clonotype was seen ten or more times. CDR3 amino acids: CASSLVERVPLHF. The CDR3 DNA is TGTGCCAGCAGTTTAGTGGAGCGAGTCCCCCTCCACTTT. V is TRBV12-3 or TRBV12-4 and J is TRBJ1-6; D call uncertain. V shed 1 base and J shed 13 bases, with 11 bases lying between them. This CDR3 has 13 residues.

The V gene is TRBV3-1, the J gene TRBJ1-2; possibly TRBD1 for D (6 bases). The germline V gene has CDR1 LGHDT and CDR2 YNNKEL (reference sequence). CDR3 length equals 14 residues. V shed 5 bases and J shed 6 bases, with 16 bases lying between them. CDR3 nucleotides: TGTGCCAGCAGCGCTGCTGGGGGGGCCCATGGCTACACCTTC. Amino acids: CASSAAGGAHGYTF.

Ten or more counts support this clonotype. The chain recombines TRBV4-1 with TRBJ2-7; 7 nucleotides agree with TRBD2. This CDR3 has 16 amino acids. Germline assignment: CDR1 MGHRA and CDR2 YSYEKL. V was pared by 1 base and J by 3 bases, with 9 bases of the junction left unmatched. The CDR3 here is CASSQGGSGAGYEQYF. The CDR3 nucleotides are TGCGCCAGCAGCCAAGGGGGGAGCGGGGCAGGCTACGAGCAGTACTTC.

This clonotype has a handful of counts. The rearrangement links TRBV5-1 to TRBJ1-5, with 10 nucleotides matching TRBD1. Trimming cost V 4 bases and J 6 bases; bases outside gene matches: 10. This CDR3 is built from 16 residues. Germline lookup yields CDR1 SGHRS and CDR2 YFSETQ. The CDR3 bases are TGCGCCAGCAGCCCCGGAAGGACAGGGGGGTTTCAGCCCCAGCATTTT. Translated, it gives CASSPGRTGGFQPQHF.

The DNA of the CDR3 is TGCGCCAGCAGCATAGACAGGGAGTACGAGCAGTACTTC. It is translated as CASSIDREYEQYF. V usage is TRBV5-1 and J usage is TRBJ2-7, with TRBD1 matching 7 bases. The CDR3 runs to 13 residues. V trimming: 4 bases; J trimming: 4 bases; junction bases outside the gene matches: 5. Germline values: CDR1 SGHRS, CDR2 YFSETQ.